This TCR beta chain was retrieved from a study of spatial heterogeneity in lung cancer. Across the whole study: There were, on average, more than eight raw-read appearances for each unique TCR and UMI combination.

Sample time point: sample taken at primary tumor resection. This clonotype was recorded many times. Germline CDR1 SGHKS, CDR2 YYEKEE (reference sequence). V lost 1 base and J lost 9, with 14 bases in between. This CDR3 contains 15 residues. From the 5' RACE reads, TCRdb called clonotypes with MiXCR, one entry per CDR3 protein. The data hold more than 60,000 distinct CDR3 sequences, with roughly 6.4% observed a single time. The TCR sequence derives from a female donor with early-stage non-small cell lung cancer. The chain combines TRBV5-5 with TRBJ1-6; TRBD1 is a possible D gene (5 bases). Sample: PBMCs, taken at surgery. CDR3 loop: CASSLNPAGSSPLHF. CDR3 nucleotides: TGTGCCAGCAGCTTGAATCCGGCAGGGAGTTCACCCCTCCACTTT. Together with reference TRBV5-5 and TRBJ1-6, the CDR3 gives the full variable domain: DAGVTQSPTHLIKTRGQQVTLRCSPISGHKSVSWYQQVLGQGPQFIFQYYEKEERGRGNFPDRFSARQFPNYSSELNVNALLLGDSALYLCASSLNPAGSSPLHFGNGTRLTVT.